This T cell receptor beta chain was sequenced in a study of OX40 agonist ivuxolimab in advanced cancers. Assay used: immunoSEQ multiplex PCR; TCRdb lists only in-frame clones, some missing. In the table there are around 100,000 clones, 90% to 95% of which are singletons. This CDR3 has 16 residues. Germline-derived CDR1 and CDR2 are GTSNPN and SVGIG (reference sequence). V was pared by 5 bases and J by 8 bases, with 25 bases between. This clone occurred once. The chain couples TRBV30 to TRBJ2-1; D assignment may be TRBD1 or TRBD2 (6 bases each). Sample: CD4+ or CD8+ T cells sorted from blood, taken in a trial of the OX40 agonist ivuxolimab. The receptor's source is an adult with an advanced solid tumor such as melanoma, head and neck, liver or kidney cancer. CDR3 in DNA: TGTGCCTGGTGGGCCTCAGGGGTAACTAGCCAGGATGAGCAGTTCTTC. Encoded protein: CAWWASGVTSQDEQFF.